One sample yielded the 14 T cell receptor beta chains listed below, sequenced in a study of OX40 agonist ivuxolimab in advanced cancers. Repertoires were generated with immunoSEQ multiplex PCR, while TCRdb's copy carries only in-frame clones and drops some. The sample includes roughly 40,000 clones, more than 80% of them seen just once. The source material was CD4+ or CD8+ T cells sorted from blood, sampled in a trial of the OX40 agonist ivuxolimab. These TCRs come from an adult with an advanced solid tumor such as melanoma, head and neck, liver or kidney cancer.

The chain links TRBV19 to TRBJ2-3; D is perhaps TRBD2 (5 bases). Germline loops: CDR1 LNHDA, CDR2 SQIVND (reference sequence). CDR3 length: 14 residues. V gave up 4 bases and J gave up 4 bases, with 12 bases separating them. The CDR3 DNA reads TGTGCCAGTAGTAATACTGGACTGGCAGATACGCAGTATTTT. It specifies CASSNTGLADTQYF.

The genes are TRBV28 and TRBJ2-7, with D hard to call. Germline V gives CDR1 MDHEN, CDR2 SYDVKM. This CDR3 spans 14 amino acids. Trimming stripped 5 bases from V and 2 bases from J, with 13 bases between. The chain's CDR3 is CASSRASLTYEQYF. CDR3 nucleotide sequence: TGTGCCAGCAGTCGGGCCTCCCTCACCTACGAGCAGTACTTC.

The chain joins TRBV9 to TRBJ2-7; no definite D call. Germline assignment: CDR1 SGDLS and CDR2 YYNGEE. There are 13 residues in the CDR3. Deletions cut 0 bases from V and 7 bases from J, with 11 bases between. DNA for the CDR3: TGTGCCAGCAGCGTAGATGGGGTGGGTGAGCAGTACTTC. Residues: CASSVDGVGEQYF. Full variable domain (missing parts from reference TRBV9 and TRBJ2-7): DSGVTQTPKHLITATGQRVTLRCSPRSGDLSVYWYQQSLDQGLQFLIQYYNGEERAKGNILERFSAQQFPDLHSELNLSSLELGDSALYFCASSVDGVGEQYFGPGTRLTVT.

The rearrangement links TRBV6-6 to TRBJ1-5; D not certain. V dropped 2 bases and J dropped 0 bases, with 8 bases sitting between them. The CDR3 spans 15 residues. CDR1 is MNHNY and CDR2 is SVGAGI in the germline V gene (reference sequence). The CDR3 here is CASSYAGNSNQPQHF. DNA for the CDR3: TGTGCCAGCAGTTACGCAGGCAATAGCAATCAGCCCCAGCATTTT.

The chain links TRBV4-1 to TRBJ2-3; D could derive from TRBD1 or TRBD2 (7 bases each). The CDR3 covers 21 residues. The V and J ends lost 4 bases and 1 base respectively, with 30 bases between them. Germline CDR1 MGHRA, CDR2 YSYEKL. CDR3 in amino acids: CASSPYRGGTSESRGTDTQYF. The CDR3 region has the DNA TGCGCCAGCAGCCCCTACAGGGGCGGTACTAGCGAGAGCCGGGGCACAGATACGCAGTATTTT.

This clone has just one count. The chain has TRBV4-2 and TRBJ2-1; D could derive from TRBD1 or TRBD2 (5 bases each). Looked up from germline, CDR1 is LGHNA and CDR2 is YNFKEQ. Trimming stripped 5 bases from V and 9 bases from J, with 23 bases between. The CDR3 is 16 residues long. CDR3 DNA: TGTGCCAGCAGCTTGCAAGACAGCGCACGGGGTGGTGAGCAGTTCTTC. It is translated as CASSLQDSARGGEQFF.

V is TRBV7-3 and J is TRBJ2-3; D remains unclear. Germline-derived CDR1 and CDR2 are SGHTA and FQGTGA. V was shortened by 6 bases and J by 0 bases, with 7 bases between the two germline ends. The CDR3 has 13 amino acids. CDR3 DNA: TGTGCCAGCAGATCACGCAGCACAGATACGCAGTATTTT. Encoded protein: CASRSRSTDTQYF.

The V gene is TRBV4-2, the J gene TRBJ2-5; D is possibly TRBD2 (5 bases). Germline loops: CDR1 LGHNA, CDR2 YNFKEQ. The CDR3 runs 15 residues. The germline V and J ends were trimmed by 0 bases and 3 bases, with 11 bases remaining between them. CDR3 nucleotides: TGTGCCAGCAGCCAAGAATGGGCTAGCAAAGAGACCCAGTACTTC. This codes for CASSQEWASKETQYF.

In its sample, this clone was seen once. V and J are TRBV7-9 and TRBJ2-7; TRBD1 matches 8 bases. CDR1 SEHNR and CDR2 FQNEAQ come from the germline V gene (reference sequence). V lost 5 bases to trimming and J lost 3 bases; unmatched junction nucleotides: 6. CDR3 length equals 14 residues. CDR3 region: CASSVGQGGYEQYF. As DNA, the CDR3 is TGTGCCAGCAGCGTCGGACAGGGAGGCTACGAGCAGTACTTC.

The chain is built from TRBV5-4 and TRBJ2-3; D is possibly TRBD2 (5 bases). Per germline, CDR1 SGHNT and CDR2 YYREEE (reference sequence). The CDR3 contains 14 residues. V was trimmed by 4 bases and J by 1 base, leaving 10 bases between them. The CDR3 loop is CASSLRAGTDTQYF. CDR3 bases: TGTGCCAGCAGCCTGAGGGCAGGCACAGATACGCAGTATTTT.

The chain uses TRBV10-1 and TRBJ1-1; D unclear. This CDR3 region has 16 residues. CDR1 and CDR2 (germline): WNHNN, SYGVQD (reference sequence). V lost 1 base, J lost 0 bases, and 12 bases lay in between. The CDR3 DNA reads as TGCGCCAGCAGTGAGTTTGAGGGCAGAGTGAACACTGAAGCTTTCTTT. It yields the protein CASSEFEGRVNTEAFF.

The chain has TRBV5-6 and TRBJ2-4; 7 bases fit TRBD2. There are 12 residues in the CDR3. Germline values: CDR1 SGHDT, CDR2 YYEEEE. V shed 1 base, J shed 12 bases, and the junction held 4 bases outside the gene matches. DNA for the CDR3: TGTGCCAGCAGCTTGCCATGGGGGGGTCAGTACTTC. Its translation is CASSLPWGGQYF.

This chain joins TRBV5-5 and TRBJ2-7, with 7 bases matching TRBD1. V lost 0 bases and J lost 4; bases outside the gene matches: 7. The CDR3 extends over 15 amino acids. Germline lookup yields CDR1 SGHKS and CDR2 YYEKEE (reference sequence). The CDR3 loop is CASSLAGTVLYEQYF. CDR3 DNA: TGTGCCAGCAGCTTGGCCGGGACAGTACTTTACGAGCAGTACTTC.

The chain has TRBV7-2 and TRBJ2-2; TRBD1 agrees at 7 bases. The V and J ends lost 2 bases and 7 bases, in that order; junction bases with no gene match: 7. This CDR3 is 15 amino acids long. The germline gives CDR1 SGHTA, CDR2 FQGNSA. CDR3 sequence reads: CASSLSAGGDGELFF. The CDR3, as DNA: TGTGCCAGCAGCTTAAGCGCAGGGGGTGACGGGGAGCTGTTTTTT.